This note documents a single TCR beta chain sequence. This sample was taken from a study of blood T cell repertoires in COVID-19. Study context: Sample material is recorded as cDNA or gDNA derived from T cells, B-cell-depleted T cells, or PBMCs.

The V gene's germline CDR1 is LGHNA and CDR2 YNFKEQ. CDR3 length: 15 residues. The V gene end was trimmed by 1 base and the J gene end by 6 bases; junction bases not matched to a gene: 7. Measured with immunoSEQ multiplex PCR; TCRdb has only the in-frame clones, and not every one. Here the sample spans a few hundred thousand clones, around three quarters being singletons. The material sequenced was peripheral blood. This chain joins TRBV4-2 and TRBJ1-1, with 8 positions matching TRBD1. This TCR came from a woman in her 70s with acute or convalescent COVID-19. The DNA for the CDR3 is TGTGCCAGCAGCCAAGCCCGACAGGGGAAAGCTGAAGCTTTCTTT. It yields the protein CASSQARQGKAEAFF.